This T cell receptor (beta chain) was found in a study of Ad26.COV2.S vaccination and SARS-CoV-2 variants. Overall study context: Donor had been placed in the Ad26.COV2.S arm of the COV1001 trial. Study results and caveats: Reports say spike-specific CD8+ and CD4+ T cell responses covered substantial breadth after vaccination.

Generated by immunoSEQ multiplex PCR, the TCRdb table keeps only in-frame clones and is missing some. The sample has some 480,000 clones; approximately 90% are singletons. This clone has a single count. Antigen unknown. After removal of 7 bases from V and 10 bases from J, the junction contained 9 bases not matched to a gene. The germline V gene has CDR1 MDHEN and CDR2 SYDVKM. The CDR3 is 13 amino acids. Treatment here: approximately 18 received Ad26.COV2.S at low or high dose, single or two shots; a few received placebo; per-sample allocation not given. Day 63 after the first vaccine or placebo injection was the time point for sampling. Cohort 1b enrolled adults aged 18-55 years in Boston.

V usage is TRBV28 and J usage is TRBJ2-1; 8 bases match TRBD2. This receptor was identified in a person between 18 and 60 years old who received the Ad26.COV2.S COVID-19 vaccine or a placebo. This specimen consisted of peripheral blood, obtained in a trial of Ad26.COV2.S vaccine versus placebo. CDR3 amino acids: CASIAAGVREQFF. The CDR3, as DNA: TGTGCCAGCATTGCAGCGGGAGTGCGGGAGCAGTTCTTC.